The next 13 T cell receptor beta chains were all read from a single sample in a study of cytomegalovirus exposure and HLA in healthy donors (dated by TCRdb to about 2017). Libraries were prepared through the immunoSEQ multiplex PCR assay. For the multiplex PCR, a mixture combining 60 forward primers for TCR Vbeta segments and 13 reverse primers for TCR Jbeta segments was used. In its TCRdb copy, this immuneACCESS table keeps in-frame sequences only and misses some clones. Where compared with another copy, unresolved V genes explain less than half of these, and the others have no known cause. The sample yields about 140,000 clones; 75% to 80% were counted once. 2% to 2.5% of the sample is in the top ten clones. What was sequenced was PBMCs. These receptor sequences come from a man between 25 and 39 years old in good health and CMV-seronegative.

The rearrangement joins TRBV5-6 to TRBJ2-4; 7 bases match TRBD2. V shed 6 bases and J 0 bases; nucleotides not matched to a gene: 9. Germline CDR1 and CDR2: SGHDT and YYEEEE. This CDR3 has 16 residues. The CDR3 spells CASTLVGGGAKNIQYF. The CDR3 bases are TGTGCCAGCACCCTGGTGGGGGGGGGAGCCAAAAACATTCAGTACTTC. The variable domain in full, completed from reference TRBV5-6 and TRBJ2-4, reads DAGVTQSPTHLIKTRGQQVTLRCSPKSGHDTVSWYQQALGQGPQFIFQYYEEEERQRGNFPDRFSGHQFPNYSSELNVNALLLGDSALYLCASTLVGGGAKNIQYFGAGTRLSVL.

The chain is built from TRBV11-2 and TRBJ2-4; D gene ambiguous. Germline V gene sequence: CDR1 SGHAT, CDR2 FQNNGV. V was clipped by 0 bases and J by 1 base, with 10 bases between them. The CDR3 runs to 16 residues. In DNA form, the CDR3 reads TGTGCCAGCAGCTTAGAAGTCACCTATGCCAAAAACATTCAGTACTTC. Its translation: CASSLEVTYAKNIQYF.

This chain links TRBV19 with TRBJ2-1; a weak D match, TRBD1 (5 bases). With 3 bases removed from V and 8 bases from J, the gap between germline ends came to 14 bases. In germline, CDR1 is LNHDA, CDR2 SQIVND (reference sequence). The CDR3 is 14 amino acids. CDR3 nucleotides: TGTGCCAGTAGTATTCGGCAGGGTAGAGATGAGCAGTTCTTC. Translation: CASSIRQGRDEQFF. Complete variable domain (other parts from reference TRBV19 and TRBJ2-1): DGGITQSPKYLFRKEGQNVTLSCEQNLNHDAMYWYRQDPGQGLRLIYYSQIVNDFQKGDIAEGYSVSREKKESFPLTVTSAQKNPTAFYLCASSIRQGRDEQFFGPGTRLTVL.

The J gene is TRBJ2-2, the V gene TRBV10-2; maybe TRBD1 (5 bases). The CDR3 runs to 13 residues. Germline V gives CDR1 WSHSY, CDR2 SAAADI. V was clipped by 0 bases and J by 8 bases, with 7 bases between them. CDR3 residues: CASSESGAGELFF. In DNA, the CDR3 is TGCGCCAGCAGTGAGTCTGGGGCAGGGGAGCTGTTTTTT.

The chain recombines TRBV2 with TRBJ2-2; TRBD1 aligns across 8 bases. CDR3 length: 18 residues. The junction had 13 bases not matched to a gene; V was cut back by 3 bases and J by 4 bases. Germline CDR1 is SNHLY and CDR2 is FYNNEI. The CDR3 region has the DNA TGTGCCAGCAGTGAGCCGCCGACCGGGACAGGAGGCACCGGGGAGCTGTTTTTT. It translates to CASSEPPTGTGGTGELFF. Drawing the rest from reference TRBV2 and TRBJ2-2, the complete variable domain is EPEVTQTPSHQVTQMGQEVILRCVPISNHLYFYWYRQILGQKVEFLVSFYNNEISEKSEIFDDQFSVERPDGSNFTLKIRSTKLEDSAMYFCASSEPPTGTGGTGELFFGEGSRLTVL.

The CDR3 sequence: CASSPLPSGEQYF. As DNA, the CDR3 is TGTGCCAGCAGCCCCCTCCCCAGCGGCGAGCAGTACTTC. The gene calls are TRBV5-6 and TRBJ2-7; D possibly corresponds to TRBD2 (5 bases). There are 13 residues in the CDR3. The germline V gene has CDR1 SGHDT and CDR2 YYEEEE. V gave up 4 bases and J gave up 6 bases, with 14 bases separating them.

The chain combines TRBV7-9 with TRBJ2-2; a weak D match, TRBD1 (6 bases). Germline-derived CDR1 and CDR2 are SEHNR and FQNEAQ (reference sequence). V lost 6 bases to trimming and J lost 3 bases, with 20 bases between them. CDR3 size: 17 residues. CDR3 sequence (DNA): TGTGCCAGCAGGCCCGGACTGAGGGACAAACACACCGGGGAGCTGTTTTTT. Protein sequence: CASRPGLRDKHTGELFF.

The V gene is TRBV2, the J gene TRBJ2-1; 11 bases map to TRBD2. J was trimmed by 8 bases and V by 3 bases; bases with no gene match: 3. The CDR3 contains 14 residues. Germline V gene sequence: CDR1 SNHLY, CDR2 FYNNEI. CDR3 amino acids: CASSDTSGSYEQFF. CDR3 coding DNA: TGTGCCAGCAGTGATACTAGCGGGAGCTATGAGCAGTTCTTC. Full variable domain (remainder filled in from reference TRBV2 and TRBJ2-1): EPEVTQTPSHQVTQMGQEVILRCVPISNHLYFYWYRQILGQKVEFLVSFYNNEISEKSEIFDDQFSVERPDGSNFTLKIRSTKLEDSAMYFCASSDTSGSYEQFFGPGTRLTVL.

The chain has TRBV5-4 and TRBJ1-2; 11 positions agree with TRBD1. With V trimmed by 4 bases and J by 7 bases, 9 bases remained unmatched. Looked up from germline, CDR1 is SGHNT and CDR2 is YYREEE (reference sequence). The CDR3 has 15 residues. CDR3 region: CASSHRTGGRSGYTF. Here the CDR3 DNA reads TGTGCCAGCAGCCACAGGACAGGGGGCAGGTCTGGCTACACCTTC.

The V call is TRBV5-8, the J call TRBJ2-5; possibly TRBD2 for D (6 bases). Germline V gives CDR1 SGHTS, CDR2 YDEGEE. The CDR3 runs to 13 residues. V was cut by 2 bases and J by 4 bases, with 9 bases left in between. The CDR3 DNA reads TGTGCCAGCAGCTTAGGGGAGGTAGAGACCCAGTACTTC. It translates to CASSLGEVETQYF.

This clone appeared once. The chain couples TRBV10-3 to TRBJ1-1; D possibly corresponds to TRBD1 (5 bases). Looked up from germline, CDR1 is ENHRY and CDR2 is SYGVKD. Trimming left V 11 bases short and J 0 bases short, with 13 bases between. The CDR3 is 13 residues long. The CDR3 nucleotides are TGTGCCGTCGCCCTGGGGCTGAACACTGAAGCTTTCTTT. Translation: CAVALGLNTEAFF.

This clone was observed a few times. The chain employs TRBV5-6 and TRBJ1-1; D may be TRBD1 (5 bases). The V gene's germline CDR1 is SGHDT and CDR2 YYEEEE. The CDR3 is 14 amino acids. Trimming took off 4 bases at V and 0 bases at J, with 10 bases between the two ends. The CDR3 DNA follows: TGTGCCAGCAGCGCCGCGGGACTGAACACTGAAGCTTTCTTT. The encoded protein is CASSAAGLNTEAFF. Full variable domain (outside the CDR3, taken from reference TRBV5-6 and TRBJ1-1): DAGVTQSPTHLIKTRGQQVTLRCSPKSGHDTVSWYQQALGQGPQFIFQYYEEEERQRGNFPDRFSGHQFPNYSSELNVNALLLGDSALYLCASSAAGLNTEAFFGQGTRLTVV.

This clone is a singleton in its sample. The V and J genes are TRBV6-5 and TRBJ1-2; D remains ambiguous. The CDR3 is made up of 15 amino acids. Germline CDR1 MNHEY, CDR2 SVGAGI. Trimming took 3 bases from V and 2 from J, leaving 13 bases between them. CDR3 protein: CASSYTAGTNYGYTF. The CDR3 DNA follows: TGTGCCAGCAGTTATACCGCAGGAACGAACTATGGCTACACCTTC.